This record looks at one T cell receptor beta chain sequence and its context. The sample comes from a study of OX40 agonist ivuxolimab in advanced cancers. Profiled with immunoSEQ multiplex PCR; TCRdb holds only in-frame clones, not every one. The sample yields around 20,000 clones, about 88% seen once. The CDR3 sequence is 14 residues long. V was cut by 5 bases and J by 2 bases, with 13 bases left in between. The germline V gene has CDR1 MNHEY and CDR2 SMNVEV (reference sequence). V is TRBV27 and J is TRBJ2-7; no reliable D call. The sequencing here drew on CD4+ or CD8+ T cells sorted from blood, taken in a trial of the OX40 agonist ivuxolimab. The sequence came from an adult with an advanced solid tumor such as melanoma, head and neck, liver or kidney cancer. CDR3 in amino acids: CASSPSSSAYEQYF. The CDR3 nucleotides read TGTGCCAGCAGTCCCTCCTCGAGCGCCTACGAGCAGTACTTC.